These 6 T cell receptor beta chains came from one sample sequenced in a study of blood T cells in healthy people across ages. The use of a sample-barcoded 5' primer and a J-beta primer mix characterized a second PCR of roughly 6 to 11 cycles. TCRdb re-called the 5' RACE reads with MiXCR, one entry per CDR3 protein. The table records 1.5 million to 2 million distinct CDR3 sequences, roughly 30% of them present only once. The sample was blood. Receptors originate from a woman aged 30 to 39 in good health.

This clonotype was recorded a few times. The chain is built from TRBV29-1 and TRBJ2-1, with 10 bases fitting TRBD2. CDR1 and CDR2 (germline): SQVTM, ANQGSEA. The V segment lost 8 bases and the J segment 1 base; nucleotides outside the gene matches: 2. This CDR3 has 13 residues. CDR3 sequence: CSYSGRSYNEQFF. For the CDR3, the DNA is TGCAGCTATAGCGGGAGGTCCTACAATGAGCAGTTCTTC.

In its sample, this clonotype was seen a few times. The chain links TRBV5-1 to TRBJ2-1; no clear D gene. Germline V CDR1 and CDR2: SGHRS, YFSETQ. Deletions cut 0 bases from V and 2 bases from J, with 12 bases between. The CDR3 covers 16 residues. The CDR3 is CASSLVPPGAYNEQFF. CDR3 coding DNA: TGCGCCAGCAGCTTGGTACCCCCAGGCGCCTACAATGAGCAGTTCTTC.

This clonotype was picked up a small number of times. This sequence joins TRBV11-2 and TRBJ2-7, with TRBD1 as a possible D gene (5 bases). V shed 5 bases and J shed 7 bases, with 12 bases lying between them. The germline V gene encodes CDR1 SGHAT and CDR2 FQNNGV. There are 12 residues in the CDR3. The chain's CDR3 is CASSPRRQEQYF. CDR3 coding DNA: TGTGCCAGCAGCCCCCGTAGACAGGAGCAGTACTTC. Full variable domain (remainder filled in from reference TRBV11-2 and TRBJ2-7): EAGVAQSPRYKIIEKRQSVAFWCNPISGHATLYWYQQILGQGPKLLIQFQNNGVVDDSQLPKDRFSAERLKGVDSTLKIQPAKLEDSAVYLCASSPRRQEQYFGPGTRLTVT.

The J gene is TRBJ2-1, the V gene TRBV5-1; 11 bases align to TRBD2. From germline, CDR1 is SGHRS and CDR2 YFSETQ. This CDR3 is built from 15 residues. The J segment lost 9 bases and the V segment lost 4 bases, leaving 9 bases of the junction unmatched. The CDR3 DNA follows: TGCGCCAGCAGCATTCTTAGCGGGGGGGCCGGTGAGCAGTTCTTC. Translating gives CASSILSGGAGEQFF.

The rearrangement uses TRBV20-1 and TRBJ2-5, with D tentatively TRBD1 (6 bases). Between the trimmed V and J ends, which lost 3 bases and 2 bases, there was a span of 13 bases. Germline V gene sequence: CDR1 DFQATT, CDR2 SNEGSKA (reference sequence). This CDR3 region has 14 residues. CDR3 protein: CSASRVDRQETQYF. The CDR3 DNA is TGCAGTGCTAGTCGGGTCGACAGGCAAGAGACCCAGTACTTC.

This clonotype was detected only a few times. The chain couples TRBV6-4 to TRBJ2-1; 10 nucleotides align to TRBD2. Germline CDR1 MRHNA, CDR2 SNTAGT. The CDR3 has 19 residues. V was clipped by 0 bases and J by 2 bases; unmatched bases: 10. CDR3 loop: CASSDSISGRAGPYNEQFF. The CDR3 DNA reads as TGTGCCAGCAGTGACTCGATCAGCGGGAGGGCCGGTCCCTACAATGAGCAGTTCTTC.